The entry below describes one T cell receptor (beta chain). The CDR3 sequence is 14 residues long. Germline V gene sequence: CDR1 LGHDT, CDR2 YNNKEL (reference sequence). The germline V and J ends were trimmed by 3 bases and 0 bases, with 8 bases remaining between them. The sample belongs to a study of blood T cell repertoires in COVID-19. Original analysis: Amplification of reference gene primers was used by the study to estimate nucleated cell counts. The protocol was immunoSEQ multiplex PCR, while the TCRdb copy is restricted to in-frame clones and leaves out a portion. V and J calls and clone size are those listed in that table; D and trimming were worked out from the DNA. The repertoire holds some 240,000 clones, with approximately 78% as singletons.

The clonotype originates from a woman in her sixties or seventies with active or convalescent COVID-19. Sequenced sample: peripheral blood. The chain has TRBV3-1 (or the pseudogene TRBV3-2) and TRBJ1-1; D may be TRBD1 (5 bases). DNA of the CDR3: TGTGCCAGCAGCCACAGGGCATTGAACACTGAAGCTTTCTTT. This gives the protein CASSHRALNTEAFF.